The source of this T cell receptor (beta chain) is a study of blood T cell repertoires in COVID-19. Overall study: From the United States, Italy and Spain came samples of acute and convalescent COVID-19. PBMCs, B-cell-depleted T cells, or T cells were the source of the cDNA or gDNA that made up the material.

Study processing details: Amplification of reference gene primers provided the estimated nucleated cell counts. Clones were read by immunoSEQ multiplex PCR, and TCRdb kept only the in-frame ones, dropping some. The DNA gave D and trimming, while V, J and clone size come from that table. The data show 160,000 or so clones, 80% seen once. V lost 6 bases and J lost 4, with 12 bases in between. Germline CDR1 reads MDHEN; CDR2 reads SYDVKM. This CDR3 spans 14 amino acids. V is TRBV28 and J is TRBJ2-2; perhaps TRBD2 as D (5 bases). This sequence originates from a man between 60 and 75 years old with acute or convalescent COVID-19. The sequenced material came from peripheral blood. Here the CDR3 DNA reads TGTGCCAGCAGCCCGGGGTACATCACCGGGGAGCTGTTTTTT. Its translation: CASSPGYITGELFF. Variable domain in full (rest from reference TRBV28 and TRBJ2-2): DVKVTQSSRYLVKRTGEKVFLECVQDMDHENMFWYRQDPGLGLRLIYFSYDVKMKEKGDIPEGYSVSREKKERFSLILESASTNQTSMYLCASSPGYITGELFFGEGSRLTVL.